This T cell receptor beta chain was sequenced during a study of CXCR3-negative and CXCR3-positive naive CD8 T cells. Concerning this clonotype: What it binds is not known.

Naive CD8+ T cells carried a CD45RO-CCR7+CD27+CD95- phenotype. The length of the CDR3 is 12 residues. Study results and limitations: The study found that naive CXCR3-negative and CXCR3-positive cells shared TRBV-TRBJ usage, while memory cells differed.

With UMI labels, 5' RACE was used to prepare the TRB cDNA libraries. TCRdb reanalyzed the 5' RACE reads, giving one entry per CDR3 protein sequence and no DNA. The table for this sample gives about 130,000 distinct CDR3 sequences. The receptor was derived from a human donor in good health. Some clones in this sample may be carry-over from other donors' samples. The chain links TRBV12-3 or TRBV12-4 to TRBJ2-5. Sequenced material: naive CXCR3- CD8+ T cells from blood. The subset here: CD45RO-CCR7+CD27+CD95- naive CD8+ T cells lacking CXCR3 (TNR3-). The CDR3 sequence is CASRLHRETQYF.